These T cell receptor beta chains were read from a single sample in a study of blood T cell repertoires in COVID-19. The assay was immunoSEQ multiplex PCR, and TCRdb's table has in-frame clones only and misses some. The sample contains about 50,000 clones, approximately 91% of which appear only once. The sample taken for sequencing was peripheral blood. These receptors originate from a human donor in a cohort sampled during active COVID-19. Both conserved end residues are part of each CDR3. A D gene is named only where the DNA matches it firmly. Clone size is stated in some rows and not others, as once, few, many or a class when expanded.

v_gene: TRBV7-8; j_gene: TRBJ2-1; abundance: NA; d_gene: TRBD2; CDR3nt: TGTGCCAGCAGCTTCGGGAGGAGTTGGTGGAATGAGCAGTTCTTC; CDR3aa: CASSFGRSWWNEQFF
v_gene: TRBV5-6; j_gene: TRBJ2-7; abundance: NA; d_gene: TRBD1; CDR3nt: TGTGCCAGCAGCAATGGACAGGTAGGGTACGAGCAGTACTTC; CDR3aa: CASSNGQVGYEQYF
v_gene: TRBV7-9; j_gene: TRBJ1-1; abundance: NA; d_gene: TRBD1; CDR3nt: TGTGCCAGCAGCTTCGGGACAGGTTGGGCTGAAGCTTTCTTT; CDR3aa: CASSFGTGWAEAFF
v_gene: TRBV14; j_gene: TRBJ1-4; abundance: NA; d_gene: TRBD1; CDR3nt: TGTGCCAGCAGCCCTTTCACCGGGACAGTTAATGAAAAACTGTTTTTT; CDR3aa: CASSPFTGTVNEKLFF
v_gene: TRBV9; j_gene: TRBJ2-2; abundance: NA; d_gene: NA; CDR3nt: TGTGCCAGCAGCGCGAGGGGGTCGGTACCCGGGGAGCTGTTTTTT; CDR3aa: CASSARGSVPGELFF
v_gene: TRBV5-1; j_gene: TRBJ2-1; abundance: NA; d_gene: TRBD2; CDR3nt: TGCGCCAGCAGCTTGTTAGGGCTAGCGGGGACTGAGCAGTTCTTC; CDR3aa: CASSLLGLAGTEQFF
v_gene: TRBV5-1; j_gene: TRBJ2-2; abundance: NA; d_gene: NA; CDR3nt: TGCGCCAGCAGCTTGCCCGCGAACACCGGGGAGCTGTTTTTT; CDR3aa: CASSLPANTGELFF
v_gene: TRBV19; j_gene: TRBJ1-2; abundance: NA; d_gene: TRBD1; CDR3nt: TGTGCCAGTAGTATGGACAGGGCTTATGGCTACACCTTC; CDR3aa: CASSMDRAYGYTF
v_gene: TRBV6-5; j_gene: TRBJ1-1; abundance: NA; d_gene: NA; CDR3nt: TGTGCCAGCAGTTTACAGGGTAACACTGAAGCTTTCTTT; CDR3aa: CASSLQGNTEAFF
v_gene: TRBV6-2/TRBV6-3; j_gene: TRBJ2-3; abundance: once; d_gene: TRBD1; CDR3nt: TGTGCCAGCAGTTACCAGGCAGGGGGAGATACGCAGTATTTT; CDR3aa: CASSYQAGGDTQYF
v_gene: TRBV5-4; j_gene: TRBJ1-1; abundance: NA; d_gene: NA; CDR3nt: TGTGCCAGCAGCCTGACGGGTTTGGTTGGTTTGAACACTGAAGCTTTCTTT; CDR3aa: CASSLTGLVGLNTEAFF
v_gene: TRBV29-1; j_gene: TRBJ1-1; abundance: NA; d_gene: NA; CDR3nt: TGCAGCGTTGCCCAGGGGTCGAACACTGAAGCTTTCTTT; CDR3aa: CSVAQGSNTEAFF
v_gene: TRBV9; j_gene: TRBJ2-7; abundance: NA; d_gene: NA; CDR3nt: TGTGCCAGCAGCGAAAAACCAGATTTCTACGAGCAGTACTTC; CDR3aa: CASSEKPDFYEQYF
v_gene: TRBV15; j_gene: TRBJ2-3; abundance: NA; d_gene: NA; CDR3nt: TGTGCCACCAGCACCGCTAGATACACTAGCACAGATACGCAGTATTTT; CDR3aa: CATSTARYTSTDTQYF
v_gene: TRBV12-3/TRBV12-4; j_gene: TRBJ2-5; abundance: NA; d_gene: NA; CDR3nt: TGTGCCAGCAGCCCTCTAGCAGGAGAGACCCAGTACTTC; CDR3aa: CASSPLAGETQYF
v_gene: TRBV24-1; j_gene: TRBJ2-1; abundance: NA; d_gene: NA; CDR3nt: TGTGCCACCAGTGATGGGGGCGTACAGAATGAGCAGTTCTTC; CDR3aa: CATSDGGVQNEQFF
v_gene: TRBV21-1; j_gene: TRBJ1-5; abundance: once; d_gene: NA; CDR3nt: TGTGCCAGCAGCACCCCCGGGGATTGGGGCAATCAGCCCCAGCATTTT; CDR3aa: CASSTPGDWGNQPQHF
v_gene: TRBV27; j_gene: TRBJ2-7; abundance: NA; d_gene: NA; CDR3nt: TGTGCCAGCAGTTTAATCAACGAGCAGTACTTC; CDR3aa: CASSLINEQYF
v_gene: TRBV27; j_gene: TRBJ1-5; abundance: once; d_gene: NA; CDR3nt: TGTGCCAGCAGACCACAAGGGGGTGGCAATCAGCCCCAGCATTTT; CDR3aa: CASRPQGGGNQPQHF
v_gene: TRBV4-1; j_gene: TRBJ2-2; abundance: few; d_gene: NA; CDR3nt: TGCGCCAGCATCAGGGCGACGAACACCGGGGAGCTGTTTTTT; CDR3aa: CASIRATNTGELFF
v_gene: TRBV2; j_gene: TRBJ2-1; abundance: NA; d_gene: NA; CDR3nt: TGTGCCAGCAGTGAAGGCGGGCAGTTGTCCTACAATGAGCAGTTCTTC; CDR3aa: CASSEGGQLSYNEQFF
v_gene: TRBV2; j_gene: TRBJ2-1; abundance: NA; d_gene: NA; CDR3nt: TGTGCCAGCACGCGGGACAGCAGATACAATGAGCAGTTCTTC; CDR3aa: CASTRDSRYNEQFF
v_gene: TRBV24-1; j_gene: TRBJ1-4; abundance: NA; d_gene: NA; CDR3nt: TGTGCCACCAGCACGGGGATGGGGGAAAAACTGTTTTTT; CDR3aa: CATSTGMGEKLFF
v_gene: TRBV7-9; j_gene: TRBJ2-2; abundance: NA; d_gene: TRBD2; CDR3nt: TGTGCCAGCAGCTCACTCAGCGGGACCACCGGGGAGCTGTTTTTT; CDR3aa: CASSSLSGTTGELFF
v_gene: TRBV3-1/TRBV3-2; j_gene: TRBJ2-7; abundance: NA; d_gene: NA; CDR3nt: TGTGCCAGCAGCCAAGTGGGGAGAGTGGGCGGCAACTACGAGCAGTACTTC; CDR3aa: CASSQVGRVGGNYEQYF